Reported below is one T cell receptor (beta chain). Its antigen is not known. This CDR3 has 15 residues. The ends were cut back, 0 bases at V and 0 bases at J, with 9 bases in the middle. Per germline, CDR1 SGHNT and CDR2 YENEEA. These data are taken from a study of T-cell reconstitution after alpha-beta-depleted transplantation in children. Points from the study as a whole: The authors attributed T-cell counts and diversity one year after transplant mostly to newly produced T cells. Elevated TCRbeta diversity at day 60 was traced, in some patients, to surviving recipient T cells and thymic progenitors.

Preparation of the TCRbeta library was carried out with unique molecular identifiers. TCRdb re-analysed the PCR reads in MiXCR, keeping a single row per CDR3 protein. The sample lists some 80,000 distinct CDR3 sequences; 15% to 20% were seen once. The material was PBMCs, mostly from graft donor cells, obtained 360 days after TCRalphabeta/CD19-depleted stem cell transplant. This TCR came from a male patient aged 2-15 years who had a stem cell transplant for acute lymphoblastic leukemia, so the T cells may come from the graft donor. V usage is TRBV11-3 and J usage is TRBJ2-7; D gene unclear. The CDR3 sequence is CASSLESGLSYEQYF. The CDR3 region has the DNA TGTGCCAGCAGCTTAGAAAGTGGGCTCTCCTACGAGCAGTACTTC. Drawing the rest from reference TRBV11-3 and TRBJ2-7, the complete variable domain is EAGVVQSPRYKIIEKKQPVAFWCNPISGHNTLYWYLQNLGQGPELLIRYENEEAVDDSQLPKDRFSAERLKGVDSTLKIQPAELGDSAVYLCASSLESGLSYEQYFGPGTRLTVT.